What follows are 13 T cell receptor beta chains derived from one specimen sequenced in a study of early T cells in non-severe SARS-CoV-2 infection. TCRdb reanalysed the 5' RACE reads using MiXCR and keeps one entry per CDR3 protein. The sample records over 80,000 distinct CDR3 sequences, 14% being singletons. Sequenced: whole blood. The receptors come from an adult who was a healthcare worker with PCR-confirmed SARS-CoV-2 infection or an uninfected control (not recorded which).

V gene TRBV10-3 combines with J gene TRBJ1-3; D gene ambiguous. Germline V lookup: CDR1 ENHRY, CDR2 SYGVKD. This CDR3 contains 13 residues. V was clipped by 8 bases and J by 0 bases, with 8 bases between them. The CDR3 coding sequence is TGTGCCATCCAGCCCCTCTCTGGAAACACCATATATTTT. Encoded protein: CAIQPLSGNTIYF.

The V gene is TRBV29-1, the J gene TRBJ2-1; 7 nucleotides agree with TRBD2. Germline V gene data show CDR1 as SQVTM and CDR2 as ANQGSEA. V shed 7 bases and J 1 base; nucleotides not matched to a gene: 13. This CDR3 region has 16 residues. The CDR3 nucleotides are TGCAGCGCCGACGGGGTGGGAGGGGCTTCCTACAATGAGCAGTTCTTC. It translates to CSADGVGGASYNEQFF.

This clonotype was observed a handful of times. The chain links TRBV29-1 to TRBJ2-5; no clear D. Germline V gene data show CDR1 as SQVTM and CDR2 as ANQGSEA. The CDR3 consists of 12 residues. V lost 4 bases, J lost 3 bases, and 9 bases lay in between. The CDR3 DNA is TGCAGCGTTGCCCAACCCGAAGAGACCCAGTACTTC. It codes for CSVAQPEETQYF.

This clonotype has only a few counts. This chain links TRBV5-1 with TRBJ1-4, with no clear D. The germline V gene has CDR1 SGHRS and CDR2 YFSETQ. The V end lost 2 bases, the J end lost 3 bases, and 14 bases lay between the germline ends. The CDR3 is 16 amino acids. The CDR3 DNA reads TGCGCCAGCAGCTTTAGGGAGGTACAGTCTAATGAAAAACTGTTTTTT. Translation gives CASSFREVQSNEKLFF. Full variable domain (rest looked up from reference TRBV5-1 and TRBJ1-4): KAGVTQTPRYLIKTRGQQVTLSCSPISGHRSVSWYQQTPGQGLQFLFEYFSETQRNKGNFPGRFSGRQFSNSRSEMNVSTLELGDSALYLCASSFREVQSNEKLFFGSGTQLSVL.

The chain is built from TRBV18 and TRBJ2-1; 7 bases agree with TRBD1. CDR1 KGHSH and CDR2 LQKENI come from the germline V gene. The V segment lost 2 bases and the J segment 6 bases; nucleotides outside the gene matches: 7. The CDR3 has 15 amino acids. The CDR3 spells CASSPRQGPANEQFF. In nucleotides, the CDR3 is TGTGCCAGCTCACCAAGACAGGGACCAGCCAATGAGCAGTTCTTC.

This clonotype was seen a handful of times. The rearrangement joins TRBV5-1 to TRBJ2-6, with D tentatively TRBD1 (6 bases). This CDR3 region has 18 residues. The V end lost 2 bases, the J end lost 0 bases, and 15 bases lay between the germline ends. Germline-derived CDR1 and CDR2 are SGHRS and YFSETQ. CDR3 amino acids: CASSFTGQASSGANVLTF. CDR3 DNA sequence: TGCGCCAGCAGCTTTACGGGACAAGCGAGCTCTGGGGCCAACGTCCTGACTTTC.

This rearrangement joins TRBV7-7 to TRBJ2-2, with D unclear. Trimming shortened V by 1 base and J by 6 bases, and 6 bases separated the two germline ends. The CDR3 spans 13 residues. Germline assignment: CDR1 SSHAT and CDR2 FNYEAQ (reference sequence). This CDR3 reads CASSLVFSGELFF. For the CDR3, the DNA is TGTGCCAGCAGCTTAGTTTTTTCCGGGGAGCTGTTTTTT.

This clonotype was recorded a few times. The chain joins TRBV20-1 to TRBJ2-3; D remains ambiguous. Germline V gene sequence: CDR1 DFQATT, CDR2 SNEGSKA (reference sequence). This CDR3 is 14 amino acids long. Deletions cut 6 bases from V and 4 bases from J, with 17 bases between. The CDR3 nucleotides read TGCAGTGCGAAAGACCCCCTACCCCCAGATACGCAGTATTTT. Translation gives CSAKDPLPPDTQYF.

The V gene is TRBV10-3, the J gene TRBJ1-3; 7 nucleotides match TRBD1. The CDR3 is 14 amino acids. From germline, CDR1 is ENHRY and CDR2 SYGVKD. V lost 7 bases and J lost 4; bases outside the gene matches: 7. CDR3 loop: CAITPGGAGNTIYF. CDR3 DNA: TGTGCCATCACCCCAGGGGGAGCAGGAAACACCATATATTTT.

This clonotype was detected only a few times. The chain joins TRBV9 to TRBJ1-1; tentatively, D is TRBD1 (6 bases). CDR1 SGDLS and CDR2 YYNGEE come from the germline V gene. Trimming cost V 0 bases and J 1 base, with 10 bases left between them. The CDR3 extends over 15 amino acids. Written as DNA, the CDR3 is TGTGCCAGCAGCGTAGAAGGGACAAAGAACACTGAAGCTTTCTTT. This codes for CASSVEGTKNTEAFF.

This clonotype was detected ten times or more. V gene TRBV29-1 combines with J gene TRBJ2-7; 9 bases agree with TRBD1. Germline V lookup: CDR1 SQVTM, CDR2 ANQGSEA. The trim removed 6 bases at V and 2 bases at J, leaving 5 bases unmatched. The CDR3 consists of 13 residues. The CDR3 nucleotides read TGCAGCGTCGGGACAGGGACTACCTACGAGCAGTACTTC. Amino acid sequence: CSVGTGTTYEQYF.

This chain uses TRBV6-5 with TRBJ2-5, with D perhaps matching TRBD2 (5 bases). This CDR3 is built from 13 residues. V lost 7 bases, J lost 5 bases, and 14 bases lay in between. From germline, CDR1 is MNHEY and CDR2 SVGAGI. The CDR3 nucleotides are TGTGCCAGCAACTCACCTGGAGGCGAGACCCAGTACTTC. Protein product: CASNSPGGETQYF.

The chain carries TRBV11-2 and TRBJ2-7; 8 bases fit TRBD1. CDR1 is SGHAT and CDR2 is FQNNGV in the germline V gene. V was clipped by 5 bases and J by 3 bases; unmatched bases: 9. This CDR3 spans 15 amino acids. The CDR3 DNA is TGTGCCAGCAGCCTGGGGCAGGGGGCTTTCTACGAGCAGTACTTC. Protein: CASSLGQGAFYEQYF.